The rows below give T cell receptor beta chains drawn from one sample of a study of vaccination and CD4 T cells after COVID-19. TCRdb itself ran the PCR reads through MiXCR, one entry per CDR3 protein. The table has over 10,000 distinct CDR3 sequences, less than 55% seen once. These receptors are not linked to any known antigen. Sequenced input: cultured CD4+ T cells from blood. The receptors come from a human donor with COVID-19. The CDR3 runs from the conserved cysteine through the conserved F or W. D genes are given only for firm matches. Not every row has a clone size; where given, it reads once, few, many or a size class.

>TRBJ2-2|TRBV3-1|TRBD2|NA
CASSPRTSGGAIGELFF
TGTGCCAGCAGCCCCCGGACTAGCGGGGGGGCAATAGGGGAGCTGTTTTTT
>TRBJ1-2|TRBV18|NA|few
CASSPTQANYGYTF
TGTGCCAGCTCACCTACACAGGCTAACTATGGCTACACCTTC
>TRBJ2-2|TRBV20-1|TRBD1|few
CSARDRQGQRTGELFF
TGCAGTGCTAGAGACCGACAGGGACAGCGCACCGGGGAGCTGTTTTTT
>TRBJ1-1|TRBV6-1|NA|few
CASSRQNTEAFF
TGTGCCAGCAGTCGACAGAACACTGAAGCTTTCTTT
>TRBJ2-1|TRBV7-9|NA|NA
CASSPANEQFF
TGTGCCAGCAGCCCGGCTAATGAGCAGTTCTTC
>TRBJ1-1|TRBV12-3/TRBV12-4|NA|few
CASSFGVGTEAFF
TGTGCCAGCAGTTTTGGGGTGGGGACTGAAGCTTTCTTT
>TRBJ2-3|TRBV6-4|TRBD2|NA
CASRRTSGGGSTDTQYF
TGTGCCAGCAGACGGACTAGCGGGGGGGGAAGCACAGATACGCAGTATTTT
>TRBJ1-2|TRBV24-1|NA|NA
CATSEAGANYGYTF
TGTGCCACCAGTGAGGCAGGGGCTAACTATGGCTACACCTTC
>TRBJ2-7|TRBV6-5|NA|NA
CASSYSEGHEQYF
TGTGCCAGCAGTTACTCCGAGGGCCACGAGCAGTACTTC
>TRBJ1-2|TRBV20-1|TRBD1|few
CSAEVRDRADGYTF
TGCAGTGCAGAGGTCCGGGACAGGGCAGATGGCTACACCTTC
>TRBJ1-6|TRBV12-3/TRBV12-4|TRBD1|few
CASSLTGEVGNSPLHF
TGTGCCAGCAGTTTAACAGGGGAAGTTGGTAATTCACCCCTCCACTTT
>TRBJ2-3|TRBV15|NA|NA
CATSRESQGTGTQYF
TGTGCCACCAGCAGAGAGTCCCAGGGGACGGGAACGCAGTATTTT
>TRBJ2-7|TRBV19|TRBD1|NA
CASSPLVRQGAYEQYF
TGTGCCAGTAGTCCTCTCGTGAGACAGGGGGCATACGAGCAGTACTTC
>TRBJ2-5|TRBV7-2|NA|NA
CASSPGTFKETQYF
TGTGCCAGCAGCCCGGGGACTTTCAAAGAGACCCAGTACTTC
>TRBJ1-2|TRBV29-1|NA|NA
CSVDVVSYGYTF
TGCAGCGTTGATGTGGTGAGCTATGGCTACACCTTC
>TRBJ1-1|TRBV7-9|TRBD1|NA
CASSLYGQGVNTEAFF
TGTGCCAGCAGCTTATATGGACAGGGGGTGAACACTGAAGCTTTCTTT
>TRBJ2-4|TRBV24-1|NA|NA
CATSDLWGNIQYF
TGTGCCACCAGTGATTTGTGGGGAAACATTCAGTACTTC
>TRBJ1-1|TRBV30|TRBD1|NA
CAWTLRDRGLRTEAFF
TGTGCCTGGACTCTCCGGGACAGGGGTCTCCGGACTGAAGCTTTCTTT
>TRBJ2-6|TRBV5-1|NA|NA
CASSVTGTGANVLTF
TGCGCCAGCAGCGTTACAGGGACTGGGGCCAACGTCCTGACTTTC
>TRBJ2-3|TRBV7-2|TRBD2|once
CASSIRVGGGAGTDTQYF
TGTGCCAGCAGCATAAGGGTGGGCGGGGGGGCTGGCACAGATACGCAGTATTTT
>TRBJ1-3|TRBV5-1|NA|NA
CASSPTGTGNTIYF
TGCGCCAGCAGCCCGACAGGAACGGGAAACACCATATATTTT
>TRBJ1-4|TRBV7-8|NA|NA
CASSLRITVSGRNEKLFF
TGTGCCAGCAGCTTGCGTATCACGGTTTCCGGACGAAATGAAAAACTGTTTTTT
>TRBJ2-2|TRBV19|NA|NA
CASSSLGGGELFF
TGTGCCAGTAGTTCGCTCGGCGGCGGGGAGCTGTTTTTT
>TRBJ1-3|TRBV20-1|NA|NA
CSAPGPEAGNTIYF
TGCAGTGCACCGGGGCCGGAGGCTGGAAACACCATATATTTT
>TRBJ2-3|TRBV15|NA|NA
CATSRDLGGQGGDTQYF
TGTGCCACCAGCAGAGATCTAGGAGGGCAGGGTGGAGATACGCAGTATTTT
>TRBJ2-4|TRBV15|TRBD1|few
CATSPYPTTGGGGNIQYF
TGTGCCACCAGCCCTTACCCTACGACAGGGGGCGGGGGAAACATTCAGTACTTC
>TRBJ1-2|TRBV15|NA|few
CATSRDSQGSYGYTF
TGTGCCACCAGCAGAGATAGCCAGGGCTCCTATGGCTACACCTTC
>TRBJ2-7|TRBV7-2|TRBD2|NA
CASSPQMTSGGAHEQYF
TGTGCCAGCAGCCCCCAAATGACTAGCGGGGGGGCCCACGAGCAGTACTTC
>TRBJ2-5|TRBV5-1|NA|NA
CASSLDTGNQETQYF
TGCGCCAGCAGCTTGGATACTGGGAACCAAGAGACCCAGTACTTC
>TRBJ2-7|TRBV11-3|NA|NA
CASSLAGEIYEQYF
TGTGCCAGCAGCTTAGCTGGGGAGATCTACGAGCAGTACTTC
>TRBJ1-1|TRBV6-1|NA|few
CASSVDTLTEAFF
TGTGCCAGCAGTGTCGACACTCTCACTGAAGCTTTCTTT
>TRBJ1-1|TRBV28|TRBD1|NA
CASSLGTGPIPFF
TGTGCCAGCAGTCTCGGGACAGGGCCCATTCCTTTCTTT
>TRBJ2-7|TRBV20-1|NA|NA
CSARVGDRSYEQYF
TGCAGTGCTAGAGTTGGAGACAGGTCCTACGAGCAGTACTTC
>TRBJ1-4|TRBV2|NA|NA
CASSSDATNEKLFF
TGTGCCAGCAGTTCGGATGCAACTAATGAAAAACTGTTTTTT
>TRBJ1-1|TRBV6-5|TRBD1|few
CASSFRGRNEAFF
TGTGCCAGCAGTTTTAGGGGGCGGAATGAAGCTTTCTTT
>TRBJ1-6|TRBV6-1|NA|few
CASSQFGGSPLHF
TGTGCCAGCAGCCAGTTCGGGGGTTCACCCCTCCACTTT
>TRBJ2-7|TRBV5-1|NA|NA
CASSLDGGYSYEQYF
TGCGCCAGCAGCTTGGATGGGGGGTACAGTTACGAGCAGTACTTC
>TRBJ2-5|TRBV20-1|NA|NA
CSASLLGGLEETQYF
TGCAGTGCTAGTCTCCTCGGGGGTCTGGAAGAGACCCAGTACTTC
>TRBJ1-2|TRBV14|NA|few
CASSQGDGGYYGYTF
TGTGCCAGCAGCCAAGGGGACGGAGGTTACTATGGCTACACCTTC
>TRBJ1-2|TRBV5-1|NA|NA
CASSEQGLRGYTF
TGCGCCAGCAGCGAGCAGGGTTTGAGGGGCTACACCTTC
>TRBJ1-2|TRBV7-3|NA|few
CASSLDRGNGYTF
TGTGCCAGCAGCTTAGATCGTGGGAATGGCTACACCTTC
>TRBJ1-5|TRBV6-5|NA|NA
CASSYAGNQPQHF
TGTGCCAGCAGTTACGCAGGTAATCAGCCCCAGCATTTT
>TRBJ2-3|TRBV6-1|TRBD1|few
CASTGQGGKDTQYF
TGTGCCAGTACGGGACAGGGAGGAAAAGATACGCAGTATTTT
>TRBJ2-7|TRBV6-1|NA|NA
CASSRGTGYEQYF
TGTGCCAGCAGTCGGGGGACTGGCTACGAGCAGTACTTC
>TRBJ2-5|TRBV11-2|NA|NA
CASSLVSRVETQYF
TGTGCCAGCAGCTTAGTGTCCAGGGTTGAGACCCAGTACTTC
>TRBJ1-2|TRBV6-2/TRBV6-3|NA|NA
CASKATNYGYTF
TGTGCCAGCAAGGCCACTAACTATGGCTACACCTTC
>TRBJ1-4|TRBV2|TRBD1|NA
CASSLDRENEKLFF
TGTGCCAGCAGTTTGGACAGGGAGAATGAAAAACTGTTTTTT
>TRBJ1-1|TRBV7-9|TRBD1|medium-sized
CASSLGTGQAFF
TGTGCCAGCAGCTTAGGGACAGGTCAAGCTTTCTTT
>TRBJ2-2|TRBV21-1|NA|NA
CASSKVPTARRQTGELFF
TGTGCCAGCAGCAAAGTCCCAACTGCCAGAAGACAAACCGGGGAGCTGTTTTTT
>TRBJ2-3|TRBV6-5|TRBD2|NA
CASSYRTSGGGLDTQYF
TGTGCCAGCAGTTACCGTACTAGCGGGGGGGGGCTAGATACGCAGTATTTT
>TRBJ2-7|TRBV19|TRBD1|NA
CASSGQGGQYF
TGTGCCAGTAGTGGACAGGGAGGGCAGTACTTC
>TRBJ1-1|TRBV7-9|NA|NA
CASSSAGQENTEAFF
TGTGCCAGCAGCTCCGCCGGGCAGGAGAACACTGAAGCTTTCTTT
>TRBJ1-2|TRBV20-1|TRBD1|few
CSASQQGDGYTF
TGCAGTGCTAGCCAACAGGGGGATGGCTACACCTTC
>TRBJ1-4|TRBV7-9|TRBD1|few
CASSLVTGAGKLFF
TGTGCCAGCAGCTTAGTGACAGGGGCTGGAAAACTGTTTTTT
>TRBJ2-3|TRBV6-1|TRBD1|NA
CASSPRRRQGRGSDTQYF
TGTGCCAGCAGTCCTAGGAGGCGACAGGGACGGGGCTCAGATACGCAGTATTTT
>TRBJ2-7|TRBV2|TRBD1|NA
CASKRDRDRSSYEQYF
TGTGCCAGCAAGAGAGACAGGGACCGAAGCTCCTACGAGCAGTACTTC
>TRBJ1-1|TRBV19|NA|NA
CASNKNTEAFF
TGTGCCAGTAACAAAAACACTGAAGCTTTCTTT
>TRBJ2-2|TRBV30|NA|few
CAWSDTGIGELFF
TGTGCCTGGAGCGACACCGGAATTGGGGAGCTGTTTTTT
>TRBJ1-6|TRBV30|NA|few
CAWSVRESPLHF
TGTGCCTGGAGTGTCCGGGAGTCACCCCTCCACTTT